This TCR beta chain is drawn from a study of early T cells in non-severe SARS-CoV-2 infection. Turning to the study itself: Chains were unpaired, as sequencing was done on bulk RNA from unsorted whole blood. Whole-study findings and limits: Private and CD4 specificities were missed by VDJdb matching, skewed to anti-spike CD8.

Each single cDNA molecule received a unique molecular identifier. TCRdb processed the 5' RACE reads anew with MiXCR; each CDR3 protein has one entry. This sample has about 98,000 distinct CDR3 sequences, with over 13% found just once. A remark on this clonotype: What it recognizes is unknown.

Trimming pared 2 bases from V and 7 bases from J, leaving 14 bases between. Germline V gives CDR1 PRHDT, CDR2 FYEKMQ (reference sequence). The CDR3 contains 14 residues. Sequenced input: whole blood. The clonotype was recovered from an adult who was a healthcare worker with PCR-confirmed SARS-CoV-2 infection or an uninfected control (not recorded which). The V gene is TRBV13, the J gene TRBJ1-2; D not certain. This chain's CDR3 is CASSLRDKWSGYTF. The CDR3 DNA reads as TGTGCCAGCAGCTTACGAGACAAGTGGAGTGGCTACACCTTC.